This is a list of T cell receptor beta chains from one sample in a study of Graves' ophthalmopathy and Graves' hyperthyroidism. TCRdb re-called the multiplex PCR reads with MiXCR, one entry per CDR3 protein. Seen here are about 210,000 distinct CDR3 sequences, 25% to 30% observed once, and the top ten hold over 7.5%. Material: peripheral blood. These receptors all come from a man aged 50-59 years with Graves' ophthalmopathy. Both conserved end residues are part of each CDR3. D genes are given only for firm matches. Size values are once, few and many counts, or a class for expanded clones, and some rows have none.

clone_size: NA; cdr3_length: 14; j_call: TRBJ1-3; v_call: TRBV7-2; d_call: NA; cdr3_nt: TGTGCCAGCAGACGTACAGATTCTGGAAACACCATATATTTT; cdr3_aa: CASRRTDSGNTIYF
clone_size: few; cdr3_length: 17; j_call: TRBJ1-5; v_call: TRBV6-1; d_call: NA; cdr3_nt: TGTGCCAGCAGTGAAGAGGGGATAGCCTATAGCAATCAGCCCCAGCATTTT; cdr3_aa: CASSEEGIAYSNQPQHF
clone_size: many; cdr3_length: 16; j_call: TRBJ2-4; v_call: TRBV27; d_call: TRBD2; cdr3_nt: TGTGCCAGCACCGATCTGAGCGGGAGAACCAAAAACATTCAGTACTTC; cdr3_aa: CASTDLSGRTKNIQYF
clone_size: many; cdr3_length: 17; j_call: TRBJ2-2; v_call: TRBV2; d_call: TRBD2; cdr3_nt: TGTGCCAGCAGCTACCGTAGCGGGGCGGCGAACACCGGGGAGCTGTTTTTT; cdr3_aa: CASSYRSGAANTGELFF
clone_size: NA; cdr3_length: 13; j_call: TRBJ1-1; v_call: TRBV6-1; d_call: NA; cdr3_nt: TGTGCCAGCAGAATTACGTCCGCGTCTGAAGCTTTCTTT; cdr3_aa: CASRITSASEAFF
clone_size: many; cdr3_length: 16; j_call: TRBJ1-6; v_call: TRBV9; d_call: TRBD1; cdr3_nt: TGTGCCAGCAGCGTGGACAGGGTCGGCGATAATTCACCCCTCCACTTT; cdr3_aa: CASSVDRVGDNSPLHF
clone_size: NA; cdr3_length: 16; j_call: TRBJ1-1; v_call: TRBV6-1; d_call: NA; cdr3_nt: TGTGCCAGCAGATCGGGGGTCGCTTCCATGAACACTGAAGCTTTCTTT; cdr3_aa: CASRSGVASMNTEAFF
clone_size: NA; cdr3_length: 15; j_call: TRBJ2-5; v_call: TRBV6-2/TRBV6-3; d_call: TRBD1; cdr3_nt: TGTGCCAGCATGAGAGGCCGGGACAGCAAAGAGACCCAGTACTTC; cdr3_aa: CASMRGRDSKETQYF
clone_size: many; cdr3_length: 15; j_call: TRBJ2-5; v_call: TRBV18; d_call: NA; cdr3_nt: TGTGCCAGCTCACCAACCGGGACAAAGGGGGAGACCCAGTACTTC; cdr3_aa: CASSPTGTKGETQYF
clone_size: many; cdr3_length: 13; j_call: TRBJ2-7; v_call: TRBV14; d_call: TRBD2; cdr3_nt: TGTGCCAGCAGCCTGCGGGAGAGGTACGAGCAGTACTTC; cdr3_aa: CASSLRERYEQYF
clone_size: NA; cdr3_length: 14; j_call: TRBJ2-7; v_call: TRBV6-2/TRBV6-3; d_call: TRBD2; cdr3_nt: TGTGCCAGCAGTTCGTCGCTAGCGGGAGACGAGCAGTACTTC; cdr3_aa: CASSSSLAGDEQYF
clone_size: many; cdr3_length: 18; j_call: TRBJ2-5; v_call: TRBV11-2; d_call: NA; cdr3_nt: TGTGCCAGCAGCCTCAACGCGCCCGGGACCCCCGGGTGGGAGACCCAGTACTTC; cdr3_aa: CASSLNAPGTPGWETQYF
clone_size: NA; cdr3_length: 13; j_call: TRBJ1-2; v_call: TRBV11-2; d_call: NA; cdr3_nt: TGTGCCAGCAGCTCCTCGATTGAGGATGGCTACACCTTC; cdr3_aa: CASSSSIEDGYTF
clone_size: NA; cdr3_length: 14; j_call: TRBJ2-7; v_call: TRBV7-2; d_call: TRBD1; cdr3_nt: TGTGCCAGCAGCTTAGCAGCCAGGGGGCACGAGCAGTACTTC; cdr3_aa: CASSLAARGHEQYF
clone_size: many; cdr3_length: 13; j_call: TRBJ1-1; v_call: TRBV28; d_call: NA; cdr3_nt: TGTGCCAGCAGTTTATCAGGGGCCCATGAAGCTTTCTTT; cdr3_aa: CASSLSGAHEAFF
clone_size: many; cdr3_length: 11; j_call: TRBJ2-7; v_call: TRBV29-1; d_call: NA; cdr3_nt: TGCAGCGTAGACGGGGGATACGAGCAGTACTTC; cdr3_aa: CSVDGGYEQYF
clone_size: many; cdr3_length: 15; j_call: TRBJ1-1; v_call: TRBV7-9; d_call: NA; cdr3_nt: TGTGCCAGCAGCTTGATAGGGTTGGTCCCCGGTGGAGCTTTCTTT; cdr3_aa: CASSLIGLVPGGAFF
clone_size: many; cdr3_length: 17; j_call: TRBJ2-2; v_call: TRBV15; d_call: NA; cdr3_nt: TGTGCCACCAGCAGAGTGAGACTTAAGTCGAACACCGGGGAGCTGTTTTTT; cdr3_aa: CATSRVRLKSNTGELFF
clone_size: many; cdr3_length: 15; j_call: TRBJ2-7; v_call: TRBV27; d_call: TRBD2; cdr3_nt: TGTGCCAGCAGTTCCAGCACTAGCGGGAGTTACGAGCAGTACTTC; cdr3_aa: CASSSSTSGSYEQYF
clone_size: NA; cdr3_length: 14; j_call: TRBJ2-7; v_call: TRBV6-2/TRBV6-3; d_call: TRBD1; cdr3_nt: TGTGCCAGCAGATGGGACAGCCTCACCTACGAGCAGTACTTC; cdr3_aa: CASRWDSLTYEQYF
clone_size: many; cdr3_length: 13; j_call: TRBJ2-5; v_call: TRBV20-1; d_call: NA; cdr3_nt: TGCAGTGCTAGAGAGGGGGGTACGGAGACCCAGTACTTC; cdr3_aa: CSAREGGTETQYF
clone_size: NA; cdr3_length: 11; j_call: TRBJ1-1; v_call: TRBV20-1; d_call: NA; cdr3_nt: TGCAGTGCTATGGTGAACACTGAAGCTTTCTTT; cdr3_aa: CSAMVNTEAFF
clone_size: many; cdr3_length: 12; j_call: TRBJ1-2; v_call: TRBV28; d_call: NA; cdr3_nt: TGTGCCAGCAGCCCAGGGTCAGAAGGCTACACCTTC; cdr3_aa: CASSPGSEGYTF
clone_size: many; cdr3_length: 14; j_call: TRBJ1-5; v_call: TRBV28; d_call: NA; cdr3_nt: TGTGCCAGCAGTTTAGAGGAGGGGTACCAGCCCCAGCATTTT; cdr3_aa: CASSLEEGYQPQHF
clone_size: many; cdr3_length: 17; j_call: TRBJ2-7; v_call: TRBV11-2; d_call: TRBD2; cdr3_nt: TGTGCCAGCAGCTGGACTAGCGGGAGCACTAGCTTCTACGAGCAGTACTTC; cdr3_aa: CASSWTSGSTSFYEQYF
clone_size: many; cdr3_length: 11; j_call: TRBJ1-2; v_call: TRBV20-1; d_call: NA; cdr3_nt: TGCAGTGCTACAGCTGGCTATGGCTACACCTTC; cdr3_aa: CSATAGYGYTF
clone_size: many; cdr3_length: 14; j_call: TRBJ2-2; v_call: TRBV29-1; d_call: NA; cdr3_nt: TGCAGCGTTGAGAGGCGGAAGAGAGCCGGGGAGCTGTTTTTT; cdr3_aa: CSVERRKRAGELFF
clone_size: many; cdr3_length: 14; j_call: TRBJ2-7; v_call: TRBV28; d_call: NA; cdr3_nt: TGTGCCAGCATCAAGACAGGAAGACCCTACGAGCAGTACTTC; cdr3_aa: CASIKTGRPYEQYF
clone_size: many; cdr3_length: 16; j_call: TRBJ2-7; v_call: TRBV6-5; d_call: NA; cdr3_nt: TGTGCCAGCAGTTACCCCAGCCGGGACACGGGGTACGAGCAGTACTTC; cdr3_aa: CASSYPSRDTGYEQYF
clone_size: NA; cdr3_length: 13; j_call: TRBJ1-1; v_call: TRBV10-3; d_call: NA; cdr3_nt: TGTGCCATCAGTTACAGGGTTGACACTGAAGCTTTCTTT; cdr3_aa: CAISYRVDTEAFF
clone_size: NA; cdr3_length: 16; j_call: TRBJ1-1; v_call: TRBV19; d_call: TRBD1; cdr3_nt: TGTGCCAGTAGTATTCTACCGGGACAGGGAGATGTTGAAGCTTTCTTT; cdr3_aa: CASSILPGQGDVEAFF
clone_size: NA; cdr3_length: 15; j_call: TRBJ1-3; v_call: TRBV7-8; d_call: TRBD1; cdr3_nt: TGTGCCAGCAGCGCAGACAGGGAGCGCGGAAACACCATATATTTT; cdr3_aa: CASSADRERGNTIYF
clone_size: NA; cdr3_length: 13; j_call: TRBJ2-5; v_call: TRBV20-1; d_call: NA; cdr3_nt: TGCAGTGCTAGAGTGCGGATGGGAGAGACCCAGTACTTC; cdr3_aa: CSARVRMGETQYF
clone_size: many; cdr3_length: 14; j_call: TRBJ2-2; v_call: TRBV19; d_call: NA; cdr3_nt: TGTGCCAGTAGTATGGCAGGGTTAACCGGGGAGCTGTTTTTT; cdr3_aa: CASSMAGLTGELFF
clone_size: NA; cdr3_length: 13; j_call: TRBJ1-1; v_call: TRBV19; d_call: NA; cdr3_nt: TGTGCCGCTACGGGACGGTTGAACACTGAAGCTTTCTTT; cdr3_aa: CAATGRLNTEAFF
clone_size: many; cdr3_length: 14; j_call: TRBJ1-2; v_call: TRBV6-1; d_call: NA; cdr3_nt: TGTGCCAGCAGTGAAAGCAGGATCGACTATGGCTACACCTTC; cdr3_aa: CASSESRIDYGYTF
clone_size: many; cdr3_length: 16; j_call: TRBJ1-5; v_call: TRBV12-3/TRBV12-4; d_call: NA; cdr3_nt: TGTGCCAGCAGTTTAGGGGGCAGGGTTAACAATCAGCCCCGGCATTTT; cdr3_aa: CASSLGGRVNNQPRHF
clone_size: many; cdr3_length: 14; j_call: TRBJ2-5; v_call: TRBV12-3/TRBV12-4; d_call: TRBD2; cdr3_nt: TGTGCCAGCAGCGGGACTAGCTGGCAAGAGACCCAGTACTTC; cdr3_aa: CASSGTSWQETQYF
clone_size: NA; cdr3_length: 12; j_call: TRBJ2-7; v_call: TRBV20-1; d_call: NA; cdr3_nt: TGCAGTGCTAGGTCGGGGGTGGGCGAGCAGTACTTC; cdr3_aa: CSARSGVGEQYF
clone_size: many; cdr3_length: 11; j_call: TRBJ2-2; v_call: TRBV2; d_call: NA; cdr3_nt: TGTGCCAGCAGTGTATCCGGGGAGCTGTTTTTT; cdr3_aa: CASSVSGELFF
clone_size: NA; cdr3_length: 14; j_call: TRBJ1-5; v_call: TRBV10-3; d_call: NA; cdr3_nt: TGTGCCATCAGTGAGTCTATTGGCAATCAGCCCCAGCATTTT; cdr3_aa: CAISESIGNQPQHF
clone_size: many; cdr3_length: 13; j_call: TRBJ1-1; v_call: TRBV29-1; d_call: NA; cdr3_nt: TGCAGCGTGGGAGGGGGTTTGAACACTGAAGCTTTCTTT; cdr3_aa: CSVGGGLNTEAFF